The present entry profiles one TCR beta chain with its context. This entry belongs to a study of blood T cell repertoires in COVID-19. As for the study in general: Samples came from the United States, Italy and Spain, spanning acute and convalescent COVID-19. Sample material is recorded as cDNA or gDNA derived from T cells, B-cell-depleted T cells, or PBMCs.

Measured with immunoSEQ multiplex PCR; TCRdb has only the in-frame clones, and not every one. Altogether 130,000 to 150,000 clones are present, approximately 89% being singletons, with the ten largest covering about 1.5%. The sample consisted of peripheral blood. This clonotype was sampled from a human donor in a cohort sampled during active COVID-19.

CDR3 loop: CASSLSPFSISSYNEQFF. DNA of the CDR3: TGTGCCAGCAGCTTATCGCCGTTTAGTATTTCCTCCTACAATGAGCAGTTCTTC. The rearrangement uses TRBV7-3 and TRBJ2-1, with no clear D. The V and J ends lost 2 bases and 0 bases respectively, with 17 bases between them. This CDR3 is 18 amino acids long. CDR1 and CDR2 (germline): SGHTA, FQGTGA.